The 23 T cell receptor beta chains in this list originate from one sample, sequenced in a study of tumor and adjacent non-tumor tissue in lung cancer. This sample's RNA came from whole unsorted tissue. TCRbeta libraries were built with three rounds of nested PCR, modified from ARM-PCR. Each CDR3 protein is one row after TCRdb ran MiXCR on the multiplex PCR reads. Of about 80,000 distinct CDR3 sequences in the sample, around 86% are singletons; the top ten hold 13%. Sequenced sample: lung tumor tissue. The receptors come from a woman in her forties or fifties with non-small cell lung cancer.

This clonotype was counted ten times or more. This chain uses TRBV20-1 with TRBJ1-4; 7 nucleotides line up with TRBD1. Trimming removed 6 bases from V and 4 bases from J; junction bases left unmatched: 5. CDR1 is DFQATT and CDR2 is SNEGSKA in the germline V gene (reference sequence). There are 13 residues in the CDR3. The CDR3 loop reads CSARTGLNEKLFF. CDR3 in DNA: TGCAGTGCGAGGACAGGTCTTAATGAAAAACTGTTTTTT.

V is TRBV29-1 and J is TRBJ2-2; 9 bases agree with TRBD2. The CDR3 extends over 15 amino acids. The ends lost 5 bases at V and 7 bases at J; junction bases unmatched: 11. Germline loops: CDR1 SQVTM, CDR2 ANQGSEA. The CDR3 DNA follows: TGCAGCGTTCTCCACCTGGCGGGAGGGGTCGGGGAGCTGTTTTTT. It translates to CSVLHLAGGVGELFF.

With regard to this clonotype: A read error may account for a junction end that differs from germline. The chain joins TRBV20-1 to TRBJ2-1; maybe TRBD2 (6 bases). The CDR3 spans 16 residues. Germline V gives CDR1 DFQATT, CDR2 SNEGSKA (reference sequence). This CDR3 is CGASDRGARSYNEQFF. The CDR3 DNA reads as TGCGGTGCTAGCGATCGCGGCGCCCGATCTTACAATGAGCAGTTCTTC.

A note on this clonotype: Here the CDR3 omits its conserved ending phenylalanine or tryptophan, so a read error is the likely source. This rearrangement joins TRBV24-1 to TRBJ2-1; D may be TRBD2 (6 bases). Looked up from germline, CDR1 is KGHDR and CDR2 is SFDVKD. The length of the CDR3 is 16 residues. V was pared by 4 bases and J by 7 bases, with 19 bases between. The CDR3 loop is CATSDPGGAGGNEQFI. Here the CDR3 DNA reads TGTGCCACCAGTGACCCCGGCGGAGCTGGGGGGAATGAGCAGTTCATC.

The chain carries TRBV20-1 and TRBJ2-3; 7 bases line up with TRBD2. CDR1 is DFQATT and CDR2 is SNEGSKA in the germline V gene (reference sequence). J gave up 7 bases and V 6 bases, and 10 bases lay outside the gene matches. CDR3 size: 13 residues. The CDR3 DNA sequence: TGCAGTGCGCTAAGCGGGGCAGTATATACGCAGTATTTT. Its translation is CSALSGAVYTQYF.

This clonotype occurred many times. This chain joins TRBV6-5 and TRBJ2-2; D possibly corresponds to TRBD2 (7 bases). The CDR3 contains 15 residues. V shed 8 bases and J shed 6 bases, with 19 bases lying between them. Germline assignment: CDR1 MNHEY and CDR2 SVGAGI. CDR3 loop: CASRRGGPSAGELFF. The CDR3 nucleotides read TGTGCCAGCCGAAGGGGGGGGCCGTCGGCCGGGGAGCTGTTTTTT.

Of note for this clonotype: The conserved final phenylalanine or tryptophan is absent from the CDR3, which likely points to a read error. V is TRBV4-1 and J is TRBJ1-5, with D perhaps matching TRBD1 (6 bases). The ends were cut back, 4 bases at V and 4 bases at J, with 14 bases in the middle. There are 15 residues in the CDR3. The germline V gene has CDR1 MGHRA and CDR2 YSYEKL. CDR3 region: CASSLNRDNNQPQHY. In nucleotides, the CDR3 is TGCGCCAGCAGCCTGAATCGGGACAATAATCAGCCCCAGCATTAT.

The CDR3 reads CSISLGGRQPQHF. The CDR3 DNA reads as TGCAGTATTAGTTTGGGGGGAAGGCAGCCCCAGCATTTT. The gene calls are TRBV20-1 and TRBJ1-5; tentative D call: TRBD1 (5 bases). V shed 8 bases and J shed 7 bases, with 18 bases lying between them. The germline V gene has CDR1 DFQATT and CDR2 SNEGSKA (reference sequence). The CDR3 contains 13 residues.

The chain uses TRBV20-1 and TRBJ2-7; possibly TRBD2 for D (5 bases). The CDR3 length is 13 residues. Germline-derived CDR1 and CDR2 are DFQATT and SNEGSKA (reference sequence). V lost 7 bases and J lost 4, with 17 bases in between. The CDR3 loop is CSDNTCAGYEQYF. CDR3 nucleotide sequence: TGCAGTGATAATACCTGTGCGGGTTACGAGCAGTACTTC.

This clonotype was counted only a few times. A read error is possible here, since a much larger clone lies one base away. This sequence joins TRBV5-1 and TRBJ1-4; D gene unclear. The germline gives CDR1 SGHRS, CDR2 YFSETQ. This CDR3 contains 16 residues. CDR3 coding DNA: TGCGACAGCAGCCTTAGGGTCGCCGGAACTAATGAAAAACTGTTTTTT. The encoded protein is CDSSLRVAGTNEKLFF.

Remarks on this clonotype: One end of the junction does not line up with germline, which may come from a read error. V and J are TRBV10-3 and TRBJ2-7; no reliable D call. Germline lookup yields CDR1 ENHRY and CDR2 SYGVKD. This CDR3 has 13 residues. This chain's CDR3 is CATSSINPYEQYF. As DNA, the CDR3 is TGTGCCACCAGTAGTATAAACCCGTACGAGCAGTACTTC.

This clonotype has more than one count but fewer than ten. Germline is not matched at one junction end, which may reflect a read error. The V and J genes are TRBV6-2 or TRBV6-3 and TRBJ2-2; TRBD2 aligns across 9 bases. The CDR3 consists of 15 residues. The germline V gene encodes CDR1 MNHEY and CDR2 SVGEGT. The CDR3: CANSYTVAGDEELFF. Written as DNA, the CDR3 is TGTGCCAACAGTTACACGGTAGCGGGAGATGAGGAGCTGTTTTTT.

At least ten counts were recorded for this clonotype. The rearrangement joins TRBV12-3 or TRBV12-4 to TRBJ1-2; 7 nucleotides align to TRBD1. V lost 5 bases to trimming and J lost 10 bases; unmatched junction nucleotides: 4. The CDR3 extends over 11 amino acids. CDR3 DNA sequence: TGTGCCAGCAGTAGGGGGACAGACTACACCTTC. Its protein product is CASSRGTDYTF.

This clonotype was recorded a few times. A junction boundary mismatches the germline segment, possibly from a read error. CDR3 sequence: CSVADFGGQRRQYF. In DNA, the CDR3 is TGTAGCGTTGCGGATTTCGGGGGCCAGCGTAGGCAGTATTTT. V usage is TRBV29-1 and J usage is TRBJ2-3; either TRBD1 or TRBD2 may supply D (6 bases each). Looked up from germline, CDR1 is SQVTM and CDR2 is ANQGSEA. CDR3 length: 14 residues.

The chain employs TRBV12-5 and TRBJ2-1, with 10 nucleotides matching TRBD2. Trimming cost V 7 bases and J 15 bases; bases outside gene matches: 15. CDR1 LGHNT and CDR2 FRNRAP come from the germline V gene. This CDR3 comprises 14 residues. The DNA of the CDR3 is TGTGCTAGTGTCGCCACTAGCGGGAACGCGGTGTGGTTCTTC. Translated: CASVATSGNAVWFF.

The chain couples TRBV10-3 to TRBJ2-7; D is ambiguous. The length of the CDR3 is 14 residues. Germline V lookup: CDR1 ENHRY, CDR2 SYGVKD. The V end lost 3 bases, the J end lost 3 bases, and 12 bases lay between the germline ends. The CDR3 DNA is TGTGCCATCAGTGATCCGGGCGGAGTCTACGAGCAGTACTTC. This translates into CAISDPGGVYEQYF.

For this clonotype: One end of the junction varies from germline; a read error may be responsible. The chain links TRBV4-1 to TRBJ1-5; tentative D call: TRBD1 (6 bases). The germline V gene encodes CDR1 MGHRA and CDR2 YSYEKL. The CDR3 runs to 13 residues. Here the CDR3 reads CASSQGGIQPQQF. The CDR3 region has the DNA TGCGCTAGCAGCCAAGGGGGGATCCAGCCCCAGCAGTTT.

The chain is built from TRBV6-2 or TRBV6-3 and TRBJ2-2; 8 nucleotides match TRBD2. The CDR3 is 18 residues long. Germline V gene sequence: CDR1 MNHEY, CDR2 SVGEGT. The V segment lost 0 bases and the J segment 15 bases; nucleotides outside the gene matches: 21. The CDR3 region is CASSYSSEGLVSTGELFF. The CDR3 region has the DNA TGTGCCAGCAGTTACTCCTCCGAGGGACTAGTTAGCACCGGGGAATTGTTTTTT.

The rearrangement links TRBV20-1 to TRBJ1-5; tentatively, D is TRBD1 (5 bases). The V gene's germline CDR1 is DFQATT and CDR2 SNEGSKA (reference sequence). This CDR3 comprises 14 residues. The CDR3 bases are TGCGTTGTTGAGAGTGGGGGATTCAATCAGCCCCAGCATTTT. Protein sequence: CVVESGGFNQPQHF.

Turning to this clonotype: Because it lacks the conserved phenylalanine or tryptophan at the end, this CDR3 is likely a read error. V gene TRBV11-2 combines with J gene TRBJ2-7; D may be TRBD2 (5 bases). CDR3 length equals 15 residues. CDR1 is SGHAT, CDR2 FQNNGV, per germline. The CDR3 loop reads CATSPWASSSYEQYL. For the CDR3, the DNA is TGTGCCACCAGCCCTTGGGCTAGCAGTTCCTACGAGCAGTACTTA.

A remark on this clonotype: The junction shows a germline mismatch at one end, possibly a read error. This chain uses TRBV4-1 with TRBJ2-5; D not resolved. The CDR3 length is 16 residues. Per the germline V gene, CDR1 is MGHRA and CDR2 is YSYEKL. CDR3: CASSQAKSNSQETQYF. In DNA, the CDR3 is TGCGCCAGCAGCCAAGCCAAGAGTAACAGCCAAGAGACTCAGTACTTC.

This clonotype qualifies as medium-sized. The chain couples TRBV11-2 to TRBJ2-5; 9 bases fit TRBD1. Germline lookup yields CDR1 SGHAT and CDR2 FQNNGV. V shed 2 bases and J 4 bases; nucleotides not matched to a gene: 2. The CDR3 consists of 14 residues. This chain's CDR3 is CASSLLDRGETQYF. The CDR3 DNA reads as TGTGCCAGCAGCTTATTGGACAGGGGAGAGACCCAGTACTTC.

Points on this clonotype: Compared with germline, one end of the junction differs, possibly owing to a read error. The gene calls are TRBV6-1 and TRBJ2-5; D gene uncertain. Germline-derived CDR1 and CDR2 are MNHNS and SASEGT. The CDR3 contains 14 residues. For the CDR3, the DNA is TGTGCCAGCAGTGATGGGCAGGATTACGAGACCCGGTACTTC. Translated, it gives CASSDGQDYETRYF.